The clone carrying this T cell receptor (beta chain) was observed once. The record originates from a study of blood T cell repertoires in COVID-19. Across the study: Samples taken during acute and convalescent COVID-19 were collected in the United States, Italy and Spain. The cDNA or gDNA used as material had been derived from T cells, B-cell-depleted T cells, or PBMCs.

The Seattle patients, enrolled during active infection, were followed longitudinally. The CDR3 runs 16 residues. Trimming at V came to 3 bases and at J to 5 bases, leaving 5 bases not matched to a gene. Looked up from germline, CDR1 is KGHSH and CDR2 is LQKENI. The repertoire was sequenced with immunoSEQ multiplex PCR; TCRdb's copy has only in-frame clones and lacks some. The top ten clones hold roughly 8.3% of a sample with fewer than 200,000 clones, 85% of them seen once. The chain links TRBV18 to TRBJ2-1; 12 nucleotides agree with TRBD2. The sample was peripheral blood. The TCR comes from a woman aged 60-75 years with COVID-19, enrolled during active disease. CDR3 residues: CASSPKLAGGDNEQFF. For the CDR3, the DNA is TGTGCCAGCTCACCGAAACTAGCGGGAGGAGACAATGAGCAGTTCTTC.